This is a list of T cell receptor beta chains from one sample in a study of shared clonotypes between healthy human individuals. TCRdb keeps only in-frame clones here, not all; method: immunoSEQ multiplex PCR. The table lists 550,000 to 650,000 clones, approximately 96% of them singletons, with roughly 0.12% in the top ten. Sequenced material: naive CD8+ T cells sorted from blood. The receptors here all came from a woman aged 25 to 45 in good health. CDR3s include the opening cysteine and the closing phenylalanine or tryptophan. A D gene is named only where the DNA matches it firmly.

j_gene,v_gene,d_gene,CDR3aa
TRBJ2-7,TRBV7-9,TRBD2,CASSLARVGEGARQYF
TRBJ2-3,TRBV6-5,-,CASSYGGSTDTQYF
TRBJ2-1,TRBV29-1,-,CSVGRSLSSYNEQFF
TRBJ1-3,TRBV14,-,CASSQTPSGNTIYF
TRBJ1-2,TRBV27,-,CASSPTLQETYGYTF
TRBJ2-7,TRBV19,-,CASSHQYASYEQYF
TRBJ2-1,TRBV27,-,CASSPREFEQFF
TRBJ1-6,TRBV5-4,-,CASSFDGSNSPLHF
TRBJ2-7,TRBV4-1,-,CASSQEAGSVEQYF
TRBJ2-7,TRBV25-1,-,CASSESSQQEQYF
TRBJ2-3,TRBV5-4,TRBD2,CASSLAASGIGTDTQYF
TRBJ2-7,TRBV7-9,-,CASSPLDRTPRGQYF
TRBJ2-3,TRBV7-6,TRBD2,CASSELAGVVDTQYF
TRBJ2-3,TRBV7-2,TRBD1,CASSLGGTGDTQYF
-,TRBV14,-,CASSPTGSSYEQYF
TRBJ2-2,TRBV18,-,CASSPRAGGATVQLFF
TRBJ1-1,TRBV21-1,-,CASSNGGNTEAFF
TRBJ2-5,TRBV19,-,CASSIRWQTETQYF
TRBJ2-2,TRBV29-1,-,CSVPRENTGELFF
TRBJ1-6,TRBV2,-,CASSDLRNSYNSPLHF
TRBJ1-5,TRBV19,TRBD1,CASSIGTGGFQPQHF
TRBJ2-1,TRBV4-1,TRBD2,CASSQVIGLVNEQFF
TRBJ1-5,TRBV28,-,CATANQGNGVGQPQHF
TRBJ2-2,TRBV7-6,TRBD2,CASSLDASGNTGELFF
TRBJ1-1,TRBV28,TRBD1,CASSLTGATEAFF
TRBJ2-7,TRBV2,-,CATRTASYEQYF
TRBJ2-7,TRBV5-4,-,CASSVDSPVGEQYF
TRBJ1-1,TRBV27,TRBD1,CASSLGTGGEAFF
TRBJ2-7,TRBV11-2,-,CASSLINDPQGYEQYF
TRBJ1-2,TRBV7-9,-,CASSLHSDPGYTF
TRBJ2-1,TRBV5-4,-,CASSLVSNEQFF
TRBJ2-1,TRBV28,-,CASSLPAANSIEQFF
TRBJ2-3,TRBV16,-,CASSQSRAGPTDTQYF
TRBJ1-1,TRBV28,TRBD1,CASSWTHITGGARKAEAFF
TRBJ2-4,TRBV4-2,-,CASSQDLLVVAKNIQYF
TRBJ2-5,TRBV30,-,CAWSAGSVETQYF
TRBJ2-1,TRBV29-1,TRBD2,CSVGASGRTHNEQFF
TRBJ2-5,TRBV7-8,-,CASSLKGWARETQYF
TRBJ1-5,TRBV4-1,TRBD1,CASSQGTGNQPQHF
TRBJ1-2,TRBV29-1,TRBD1,CSTQGADTNYGYTF
TRBJ1-2,TRBV14,TRBD1,CASSQSFRTGQVGYTF